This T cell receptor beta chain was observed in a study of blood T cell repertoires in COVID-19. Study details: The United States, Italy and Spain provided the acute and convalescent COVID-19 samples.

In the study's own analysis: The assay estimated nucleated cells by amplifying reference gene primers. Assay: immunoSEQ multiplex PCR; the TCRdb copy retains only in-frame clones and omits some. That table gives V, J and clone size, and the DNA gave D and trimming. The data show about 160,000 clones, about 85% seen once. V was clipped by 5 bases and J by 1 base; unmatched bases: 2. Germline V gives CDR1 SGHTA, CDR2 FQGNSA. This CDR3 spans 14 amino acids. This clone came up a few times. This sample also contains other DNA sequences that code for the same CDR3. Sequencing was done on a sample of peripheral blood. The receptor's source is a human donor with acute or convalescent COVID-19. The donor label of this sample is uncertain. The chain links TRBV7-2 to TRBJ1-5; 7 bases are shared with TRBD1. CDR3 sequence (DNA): TGTGCCAGCAGCCCACAGGGGAGCAATCAGCCCCAGCATTTT. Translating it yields CASSPQGSNQPQHF.